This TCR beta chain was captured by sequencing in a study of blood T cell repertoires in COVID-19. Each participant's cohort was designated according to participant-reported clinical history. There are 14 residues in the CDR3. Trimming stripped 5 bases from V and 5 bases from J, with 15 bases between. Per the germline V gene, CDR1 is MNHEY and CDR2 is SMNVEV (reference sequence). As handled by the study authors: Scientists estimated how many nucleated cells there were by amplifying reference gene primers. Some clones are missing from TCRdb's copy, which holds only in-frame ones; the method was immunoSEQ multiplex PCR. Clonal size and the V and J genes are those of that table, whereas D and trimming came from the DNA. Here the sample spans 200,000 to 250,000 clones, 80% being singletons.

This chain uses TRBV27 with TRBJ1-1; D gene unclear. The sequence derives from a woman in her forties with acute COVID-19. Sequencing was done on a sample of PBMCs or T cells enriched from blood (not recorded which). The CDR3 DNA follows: TGTGCCAGCAGTCCGGCGGCATTTGGGACTGAAGCTTTCTTT. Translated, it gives CASSPAAFGTEAFF.